This T cell receptor beta chain originates from a study of regulatory T cells in long-lasting Graves disease. Study findings and constraints: Newly diagnosed patients shared about a thousand public clonotypes; persistent patients shared more than 2,500.

Time point described: newly diagnosed GD, antithyroid drugs for less than 3 months. Preparation of the TCR library used RNA extracted from PBMCs. Arm-PCR of CDR3 regions and iRepertoire HTBI primers were used to build TCR beta libraries. One entry per CDR3 protein results from TCRdb running MiXCR on the multiplex PCR reads. The table shows about 560,000 distinct CDR3 sequences, with about 16% occurring only once. This clonotype was observed many times. The antigen remains unidentified. The CDR3 covers 14 residues. Germline-derived CDR1 and CDR2 are SGHRS and YFSETQ. V was pared by 1 base and J by 7 bases, with 12 bases between. The data were also submitted as part of a second study, on T cells in Graves' hyperthyroidism and ophthalmopathy. That work adds: Most clonotypes that expanded in the thyroid above 0.001 also showed up in blood.

The input for sequencing was peripheral blood mononuclear cells (PBMCs), taken at new diagnosis, from a patient treated with antithyroid drugs. The TCR originated in a man between 18 and 29 years old with Graves disease. This chain links TRBV5-1 with TRBJ1-5; D uncertain. The CDR3 DNA follows: TGCGCCAGCAGCTTGCGTTTGGCTGGCCAGCCCCAGCATTTT. Translation: CASSLRLAGQPQHF.